The 23 T cell receptor beta chains in this list originate from one sample, sequenced in a study of T-cell reconstitution after alpha-beta-depleted transplantation in children. As it was prepared, the TCRbeta library received unique molecular identifiers. From the PCR reads, TCRdb called clonotypes with MiXCR, one entry per CDR3 protein. The table lists some 490,000 distinct CDR3 sequences, roughly an eighth of them singletons. The source was PBMCs from the stem cell graft donor, collected from the stem cell graft. Receptors originate from a human donor who donated a stem cell graft to a child with combined immunodeficiency.

This clonotype was found a few times. The chain is built from TRBV5-1 and TRBJ2-3, with D maybe TRBD2 (5 bases). Germline CDR1 SGHRS, CDR2 YFSETQ. The CDR3 is made up of 16 amino acids. V was clipped by 5 bases and J by 0 bases, with 16 bases between them. In DNA, the CDR3 is TGCGCCAGCAGTTCGGTCCTGGGAGCTAGCACAGATACGCAGTATTTT. Protein sequence: CASSSVLGASTDTQYF.

V gene TRBV30 combines with J gene TRBJ2-1; D gene unclear. Per the germline V gene, CDR1 is GTSNPN and CDR2 is SVGIG (reference sequence). CDR3 length equals 14 residues. V dropped 4 bases and J dropped 6 bases, with 16 bases sitting between them. The CDR3 nucleotides are TGTGCCTGGACCCAAGCACCGTCGGGCAATGAGCAGTTCTTC. This codes for CAWTQAPSGNEQFF.

This clonotype occurred many times. V and J are TRBV4-3 and TRBJ2-3; no clear D. The V gene's germline CDR1 is LGHNA and CDR2 YSLEER. The CDR3 sequence is 13 residues long. Trimming removed 1 base at V and 5 bases at J, with 7 bases between. Here the CDR3 reads CASSQGPRDTQYF. DNA for the CDR3: TGCGCCAGCAGCCAAGGGCCTAGAGATACGCAGTATTTT.

This clonotype was found a few times. The chain links TRBV6-2 or TRBV6-3 to TRBJ2-1, with TRBD1 as a possible D gene (6 bases). The germline gives CDR1 MNHEY, CDR2 SVGEGT. The CDR3 has 13 residues. Trimming removed 5 bases at V and 6 bases at J, with 11 bases between. DNA of the CDR3: TGTGCCAGCAGTCACCTGGACAGCAATGAGCAGTTCTTC. Translated: CASSHLDSNEQFF.

The J gene is TRBJ2-1, the V gene TRBV29-1; the match to TRBD2 covers 7 bases. The CDR3 is 16 residues long. The V gene's germline CDR1 is SQVTM and CDR2 ANQGSEA. V lost 1 base to trimming and J lost 2 bases; unmatched junction nucleotides: 8. Here the CDR3 reads CSVEGGGGFPYNEQFF. CDR3 in DNA: TGCAGCGTTGAAGGCGGGGGTGGGTTTCCCTACAATGAGCAGTTCTTC.

This chain uses TRBV4-2 with TRBJ2-2; tentative D call: TRBD2 (6 bases). Germline CDR1 and CDR2: LGHNA and YNFKEQ. Trimming took off 0 bases at V and 5 bases at J, with 16 bases between the two ends. The CDR3 extends over 17 amino acids. The CDR3 region has the DNA TGTGCCAGCAGCCAAGATCGGCGGGCGGGGCAGACCGGGGAGCTGTTTTTT. It encodes CASSQDRRAGQTGELFF.

This clonotype appeared a few times. The V and J genes are TRBV7-9 and TRBJ2-7, with D maybe TRBD2 (5 bases). The V and J ends lost 5 bases and 9 bases respectively, with 17 bases between them. CDR3 length: 13 amino acids. Germline V CDR1 and CDR2: SEHNR, FQNEAQ (reference sequence). The chain's CDR3 is CASSLGSGAGQYF. DNA of the CDR3: TGTGCCAGCAGCCTCGGGTCGGGCGCGGGGCAGTACTTC.

This clonotype was found a few times. This chain joins TRBV20-1 and TRBJ2-7; D is unclear. The CDR3 is made up of 14 amino acids. V gave up 4 bases and J gave up 2 bases, with 15 bases separating them. Germline V CDR1 and CDR2: DFQATT, SNEGSKA (reference sequence). The CDR3 loop reads CSATTPELTYEQYF. The CDR3 DNA follows: TGCAGTGCTACTACCCCGGAACTAACCTACGAGCAGTACTTC.

The chain uses TRBV7-6 and TRBJ1-5; D may be TRBD1 (5 bases). The CDR3 extends over 15 amino acids. Between the trimmed V and J ends, which lost 2 bases and 4 bases, there was a span of 12 bases. Germline-derived CDR1 and CDR2 are SGHVS and FNYEAQ. The CDR3 DNA reads TGTGCCAGCAGCTTATTTGCGACAGCGAATCAGCCCCAGCATTTT. Its translation: CASSLFATANQPQHF.

This clonotype was counted ten times or more. J is TRBJ1-1 and V is TRBV12-3 or TRBV12-4; D not certain. The V end was cut by 3 bases, the J end by 6 bases, with 11 bases between. The CDR3 totals 13 residues. The CDR3 spells CASSFYLVSEAFF. The CDR3 DNA reads TGTGCCAGCAGTTTTTATCTAGTCTCTGAAGCTTTCTTT.

This clonotype came up a few times. The chain links TRBV6-1 to TRBJ2-7; 11 nucleotides match TRBD2. V lost 10 bases and J lost 4; bases outside the gene matches: 6. The CDR3 extends over 13 amino acids. The germline V gene encodes CDR1 MNHNS and CDR2 SASEGT. The CDR3 DNA reads as TGTGCCACCTCACTAGCGGGAGAGTACGAGCAGTACTTC. Encoded protein: CATSLAGEYEQYF.

The J gene is TRBJ2-3, the V gene TRBV28; D is unresolved. CDR1 MDHEN and CDR2 SYDVKM come from the germline V gene. V shed 7 bases and J shed 4 bases, with 9 bases lying between them. This CDR3 contains 12 residues. In DNA form, the CDR3 reads TGTGCCAGCACCCATTCCTCAGATACGCAGTATTTT. It codes for CASTHSSDTQYF. Based on the CDR3 plus reference TRBV28 and TRBJ2-3, the full variable domain is DVKVTQSSRYLVKRTGEKVFLECVQDMDHENMFWYRQDPGLGLRLIYFSYDVKMKEKGDIPEGYSVSREKKERFSLILESASTNQTSMYLCASTHSSDTQYFGPGTRLTVL.

This sequence joins TRBV7-9 and TRBJ2-1, with TRBD1 matching 8 bases. CDR1 and CDR2 (germline): SEHNR, FQNEAQ (reference sequence). With 5 bases clipped from V and 5 bases from J, the junction kept 8 bases outside the gene matches. The CDR3 is 15 residues long. This CDR3 is CASSPGQGRNNEQFF. For the CDR3, the DNA is TGTGCCAGCAGCCCTGGACAGGGCCGGAACAATGAGCAGTTCTTC. The variable domain in full, with the rest retrieved from reference TRBV7-9 and TRBJ2-1, is DTGVSQNPRHKITKRGQNVTFRCDPISEHNRLYWYRQTLGQGPEFLTYFQNEAQLEKSRLLSDRFSAERPKGSFSTLEIQRTEQGDSAMYLCASSPGQGRNNEQFFGPGTRLTVL.

There are a few counts of this clonotype. The chain has TRBV9 and TRBJ1-5; D remains unclear. The CDR3 has 14 amino acids. Germline V gene sequence: CDR1 SGDLS, CDR2 YYNGEE. Trimming removed 0 bases from V and 2 bases from J, with 6 bases in between. The DNA for the CDR3 is TGTGCCAGCAGCGTAGGACACGGCAATCAGCCCCAGCATTTT. Protein: CASSVGHGNQPQHF.

This chain connects TRBV11-1 to TRBJ2-1; the match to TRBD1 covers 10 bases. The CDR3 is 16 amino acids. Germline CDR1 SGHAT, CDR2 FQDESV (reference sequence). V trimming: 3 bases; J trimming: 9 bases; junction bases outside the gene matches: 11. The CDR3 region has the DNA TGTGCCAGCAGCTTGGAACGGGACAGGGGAAGGGTTGAGCAGTTCTTC. Protein: CASSLERDRGRVEQFF.

This clonotype was seen a few times. The chain employs TRBV5-6 and TRBJ2-1; D ambiguous. V lost 6 bases, J lost 10 bases, and 17 bases lay in between. This CDR3 is 13 amino acids long. Germline loops: CDR1 SGHDT, CDR2 YYEEEE. CDR3 protein: CASTLVGLTEQFF. For the CDR3, the DNA is TGTGCCAGCACCCTCGTTGGATTGACGGAGCAGTTCTTC.

A few counts support this clonotype. The chain is built from TRBV7-2 and TRBJ1-4; 8 bases are shared with TRBD1. The CDR3 is 14 residues long. Germline CDR1 is SGHTA and CDR2 is FQGNSA. V gave up 4 bases and J gave up 7 bases; unmatched junction bases: 5. CDR3 loop: CASSSGTGIEKLFF. CDR3 sequence (DNA): TGTGCCAGCAGCTCCGGGACAGGAATTGAAAAACTGTTTTTT.

There are many counts of this clonotype. This chain uses TRBV9 with TRBJ2-5; TRBD2 agrees at 8 bases. The V and J ends lost 0 bases and 2 bases, in that order; junction bases with no gene match: 6. The CDR3 sequence is 16 residues long. CDR1 SGDLS and CDR2 YYNGEE come from the germline V gene. The CDR3 DNA follows: TGTGCCAGCAGCGTAGCGGGAGGGTGGGGACAAGAGACCCAGTACTTC. Its protein product is CASSVAGGWGQETQYF. The whole variable domain, filled in from reference TRBV9 and TRBJ2-5, reads DSGVTQTPKHLITATGQRVTLRCSPRSGDLSVYWYQQSLDQGLQFLIQYYNGEERAKGNILERFSAQQFPDLHSELNLSSLELGDSALYFCASSVAGGWGQETQYFGPGTRLLVL.

This clonotype was recorded many times. The V and J genes are TRBV9 and TRBJ2-7; D gene uncertain. V lost 0 bases and J lost 1, with 8 bases in between. Germline assignment: CDR1 SGDLS and CDR2 YYNGEE. CDR3 length: 14 amino acids. The DNA of the CDR3 is TGTGCCAGCAGCGTAGTTCCGGAGTCCTACGAGCAGTACTTC. Translated: CASSVVPESYEQYF.

The rearrangement links TRBV5-1 to TRBJ1-1, with D unresolved. This CDR3 has 14 amino acids. Germline V lookup: CDR1 SGHRS, CDR2 YFSETQ. V dropped 1 base and J dropped 6 bases, with 13 bases sitting between them. The CDR3 DNA is TGCGCCAGCAGCTTGAGACGGTCCGCCGCTGAAGCTTTCTTT. This translates into CASSLRRSAAEAFF.

Points on this clonotype: A much larger clone sits a single nucleotide away, making a read error possible. J is TRBJ1-3 and V is TRBV4-2, with D uncertain. The CDR3 consists of 14 residues. CDR1 is LGHNA, CDR2 YNFKEQ, per germline. In DNA form, the CDR3 reads TGTGCCAGCAGCCAAGATGTTGGGGTAAACACCTTATATTTT. Amino acid sequence: CASSQDVGVNTLYF.

The CDR3, as DNA: TGTGCCAGTAGTCTAAGCCGGGGCCACTTTGGCTACACCTTC. Translation gives CASSLSRGHFGYTF. This chain uses TRBV19 with TRBJ1-2, with TRBD1 as a possible D gene (5 bases). Germline V CDR1 and CDR2: LNHDA, SQIVND (reference sequence). This CDR3 is 14 amino acids long. The V and J ends lost 5 bases and 7 bases respectively, with 17 bases between them.

This clonotype was counted many times. In DNA form, the CDR3 reads TGCGCCAGCAGCCAAGATCGGGAGGTCACAGATACGCAGTATTTT. Translated, it gives CASSQDREVTDTQYF. This chain uses TRBV4-3 with TRBJ2-3, with 7 positions matching TRBD2. V lost 0 bases to trimming and J lost 2 bases; unmatched junction nucleotides: 2. This CDR3 has 15 residues. The V gene's germline CDR1 is LGHNA and CDR2 YSLEER.